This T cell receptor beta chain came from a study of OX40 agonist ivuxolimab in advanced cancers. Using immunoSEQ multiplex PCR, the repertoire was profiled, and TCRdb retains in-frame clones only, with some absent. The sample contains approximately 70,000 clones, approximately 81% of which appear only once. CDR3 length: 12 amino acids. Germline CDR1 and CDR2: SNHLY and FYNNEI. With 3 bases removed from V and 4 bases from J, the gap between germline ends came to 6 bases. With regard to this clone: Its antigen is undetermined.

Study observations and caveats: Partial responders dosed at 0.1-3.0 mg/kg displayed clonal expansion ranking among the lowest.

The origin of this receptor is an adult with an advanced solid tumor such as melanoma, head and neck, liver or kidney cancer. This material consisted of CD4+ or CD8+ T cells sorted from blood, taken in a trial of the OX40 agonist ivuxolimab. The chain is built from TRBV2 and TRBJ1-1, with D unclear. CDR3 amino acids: CASSDPPTEAFF. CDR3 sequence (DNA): TGTGCCAGCAGTGATCCGCCCACTGAAGCTTTCTTT.